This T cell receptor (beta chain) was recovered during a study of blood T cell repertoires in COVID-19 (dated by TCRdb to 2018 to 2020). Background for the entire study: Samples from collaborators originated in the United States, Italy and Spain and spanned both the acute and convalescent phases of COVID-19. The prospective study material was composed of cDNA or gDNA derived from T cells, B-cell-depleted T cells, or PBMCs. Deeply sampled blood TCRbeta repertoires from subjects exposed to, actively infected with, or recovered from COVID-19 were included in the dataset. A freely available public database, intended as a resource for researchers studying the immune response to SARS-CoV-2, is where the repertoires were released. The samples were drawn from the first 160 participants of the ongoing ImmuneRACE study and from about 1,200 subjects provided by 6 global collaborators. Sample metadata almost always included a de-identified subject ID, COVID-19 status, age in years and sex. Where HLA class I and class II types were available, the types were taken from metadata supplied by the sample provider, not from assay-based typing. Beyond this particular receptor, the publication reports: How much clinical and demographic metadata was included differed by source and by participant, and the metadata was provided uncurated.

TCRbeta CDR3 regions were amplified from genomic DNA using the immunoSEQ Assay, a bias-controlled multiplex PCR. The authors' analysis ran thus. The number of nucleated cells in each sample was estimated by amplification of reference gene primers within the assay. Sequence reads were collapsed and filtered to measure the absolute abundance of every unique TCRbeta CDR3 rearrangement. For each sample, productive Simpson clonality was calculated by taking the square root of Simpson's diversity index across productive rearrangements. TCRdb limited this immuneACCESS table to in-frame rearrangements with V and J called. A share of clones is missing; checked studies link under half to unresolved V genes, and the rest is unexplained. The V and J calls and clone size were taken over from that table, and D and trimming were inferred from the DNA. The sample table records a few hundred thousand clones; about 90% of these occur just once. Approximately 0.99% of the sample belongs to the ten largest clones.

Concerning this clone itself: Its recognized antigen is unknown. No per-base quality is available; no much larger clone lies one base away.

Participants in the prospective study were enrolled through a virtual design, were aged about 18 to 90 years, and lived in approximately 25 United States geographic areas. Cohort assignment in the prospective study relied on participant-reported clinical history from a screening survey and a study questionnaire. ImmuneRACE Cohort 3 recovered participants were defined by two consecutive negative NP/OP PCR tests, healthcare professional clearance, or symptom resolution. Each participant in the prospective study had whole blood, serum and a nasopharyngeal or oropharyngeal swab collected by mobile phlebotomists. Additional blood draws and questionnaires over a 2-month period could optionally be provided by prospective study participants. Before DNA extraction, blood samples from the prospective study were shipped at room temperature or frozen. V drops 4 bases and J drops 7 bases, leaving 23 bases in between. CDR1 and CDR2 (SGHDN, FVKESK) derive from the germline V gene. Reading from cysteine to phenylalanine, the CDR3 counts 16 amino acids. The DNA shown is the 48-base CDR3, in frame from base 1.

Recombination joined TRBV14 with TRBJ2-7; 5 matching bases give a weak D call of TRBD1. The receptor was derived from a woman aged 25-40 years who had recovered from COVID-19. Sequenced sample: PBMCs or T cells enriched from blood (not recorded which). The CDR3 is CASSPGVGHGVREQYF. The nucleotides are TGTGCCAGCAGCCCAGGTGTCGGACACGGCGTGAGGGAGCAGTACTTC. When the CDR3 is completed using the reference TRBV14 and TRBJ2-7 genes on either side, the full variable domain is EAGVTQFPSHSVIEKGQTVTLRCDPISGHDNLYWYRRVMGKEIKFLLHFVKESKQDESGMPNNRFLAERTGGTYSTLKVQPAELEDSGVYFCASSPGVGHGVREQYFGPGTRLTVT.